Described below is a single T cell receptor beta chain sequence and its context. Its target is not known. A multiplex PCR was run with 60 Vbeta primers and 13 Jbeta primers. This table comes from immunoSEQ multiplex PCR, and its TCRdb copy is limited to in-frame clones, with some not included. The profile shows around 100,000 clones, about 70% of them singletons. The sample belongs to a study of cytomegalovirus exposure and HLA in healthy donors. Regarding the study as a whole: Among CMV-associated TCR beta chains, most appeared HLA-restricted in a later analysis. The study recorded 150 to 200 TCR beta chains that were cytomegalovirus-associated.

The sequence was obtained from a woman aged 18-29 years in good health and CMV-seropositive. Sequenced sample: PBMCs.

The CDR3 is CASSRAGTGPLGYTF. The CDR3 DNA follows: TGTGCCAGCAGCAGGGCCGGGACAGGGCCCCTAGGCTACACCTTC. This rearrangement joins TRBV5-4 to TRBJ1-2, with TRBD1 matching 9 bases. The junction had 12 bases not matched to a gene; V was cut back by 4 bases and J by 8 bases. The germline V gene encodes CDR1 SGHNT and CDR2 YYREEE (reference sequence). CDR3 size: 15 residues.